This is a list of T cell receptor beta chains from one sample in a study of shared clonotypes between healthy human individuals. Using immunoSEQ multiplex PCR, the repertoire was profiled, and TCRdb retains in-frame clones only, with some absent. The data hold millions of clones, with 90% to 95% observed a single time. The specimen was naive CD4+ T cells sorted from blood. The receptor source for this set is a man younger than 30 in good health. Both conserved end residues are part of each CDR3. A D gene is named only where the DNA matches it firmly. Not every row has a clone size; where given, it reads once, few, many or a size class.

d_call	j_call	clone_size	cdr3_length	v_call	cdr3_aa	cdr3_nt
.	TRBJ1-1	.	15	TRBV28	CASSPAGVGDTEAFF	TGTGCCAGCAGTCCCGCAGGGGTAGGGGACACTGAAGCTTTCTTT
.	TRBJ2-7	.	11	TRBV6-6	CASSKGYEQYF	TGTGCCAGCAGTAAGGGGTACGAGCAGTACTTC
TRBD2	TRBJ2-3	.	15	TRBV7-6	CASSLGGSRADTQYF	TGTGCCAGCAGCTTAGGCGGGAGCAGGGCAGATACGCAGTATTTT
.	TRBJ2-5	.	15	TRBV5-4	CASSLAGVTMETQYF	TGTGCCAGCAGCTTGGCGGGAGTGACAATGGAGACCCAGTACTTC
.	TRBJ2-7	.	14	TRBV18	CASGTAAANYEQYF	TGTGCCAGCGGCACAGCAGCAGCCAACTACGAGCAGTACTTC
.	TRBJ1-3	.	13	TRBV5-1	CASSDSSGNTIYF	TGCGCCAGCAGCGACAGCTCTGGAAACACCATATATTTT
.	TRBJ2-5	.	13	TRBV5-1	CAGRGQPQETQYF	TGCGCCGGCCGCGGACAGCCCCAAGAGACCCAGTACTTC
.	TRBJ1-1	.	15	TRBV5-1	CASSLLNQLNTEAFF	TGCGCCAGCAGCTTGCTCAACCAATTGAACACTGAAGCTTTCTTT
.	TRBJ2-7	once	14	TRBV28	CASSPGHLPYEQYF	TGTGCCAGCAGTCCGGGACACCTGCCCTACGAGCAGTACTTC
.	TRBJ1-5	few	13	TRBV4-1	CASSQDLTGPQHF	TGCGCCAGCAGCCAAGATCTTACCGGGCCCCAGCATTTT
.	TRBJ2-2	.	13	TRBV11-2	CASSLGDTGELFF	TGTGCCAGCAGCTTAGGTGACACCGGGGAGCTGTTTTTT
.	TRBJ2-7	.	13	TRBV11-3	CASSEAGSREQYF	TGTGCCAGCAGCGAGGCAGGGTCCCGCGAGCAGTACTTC
TRBD1	TRBJ2-7	once	15	TRBV6-5	CASKEGPGQAGEQYF	TGTGCCAGCAAGGAGGGGCCGGGACAGGCTGGAGAGCAGTACTTC
.	TRBJ1-5	.	15	TRBV19	CASSLGQLNNQPQHF	TGTGCCAGTAGTCTAGGCCAGTTAAACAATCAGCCCCAGCATTTT
.	TRBJ2-1	.	15	TRBV7-2	CASRSFLGTDNEQFF	TGTGCCAGCAGATCATTTCTTGGAACGGACAATGAGCAGTTCTTC
.	TRBJ1-1	.	15	TRBV4-1	CASSQDAGVRTEAFF	TGCGCCAGCAGCCAAGATGCCGGGGTTCGGACTGAAGCTTTCTTT
.	TRBJ1-1	.	14	TRBV6-5	CASKTLGRGTEAFF	TGTGCCAGCAAAACCCTCGGCAGGGGCACTGAAGCTTTCTTT
.	TRBJ2-7	.	13	TRBV7-2	CASSNDGSYEQYF	TGTGCCAGCAGCAACGACGGAAGCTACGAGCAGTACTTC
.	TRBJ2-2	.	13	TRBV6-5	CASSYSLGGELFF	TGTGCCAGCAGTTACTCGTTAGGTGGGGAGCTGTTTTTT
TRBD1	TRBJ1-2	.	14	TRBV4-2	CASSLDRYDYGYTF	TGTGCCAGCAGCCTGGACAGGTACGACTATGGCTACACCTTC
.	TRBJ2-7	.	13	TRBV6-1	CASTGWGFHEQYF	TGTGCCAGCACGGGTTGGGGGTTCCACGAGCAGTACTTC
.	TRBJ2-1	.	14	TRBV4-2	CASSQSGLMNEQFF	TGTGCCAGCAGCCAAAGTGGACTAATGAATGAGCAGTTCTTC
.	TRBJ2-7	.	11	TRBV7-8	CASSLRNEQYF	TGTGCCAGCAGCTTGCGTAACGAGCAGTACTTC
.	TRBJ2-1	.	16	TRBV7-9	CASSLAHVGVGNEQFF	TGTGCCAGCAGCTTAGCCCATGTCGGGGTGGGGAATGAGCAGTTCTTC
.	TRBJ1-3	.	15	TRBV6-1	CASIGTWSSGNTIYF	TGTGCCAGCATCGGAACGTGGAGCTCTGGAAACACCATATATTTT
TRBD1	TRBJ1-1	.	16	TRBV7-2	CASSLVGGQGGTEAFF	TGTGCCAGCAGCTTAGTGGGGGGACAGGGAGGCACTGAAGCTTTCTTT
.	TRBJ1-6	.	15	TRBV2	CASSEDSQRNSPLHF	TGTGCCAGCAGTGAGGACAGCCAGAGGAATTCACCCCTCCACTTT
TRBD1	TRBJ1-5	.	15	TRBV12-5	CASVLQGASNQPQHF	TGTGCTAGTGTCTTACAGGGGGCGAGCAATCAGCCCCAGCATTTT
.	TRBJ1-6	.	15	TRBV11-2	CASSPGAGINSPLHF	TGTGCCAGCAGCCCAGGTGCTGGTATAAACTCACCCCTCCACTTT
TRBD2	TRBJ2-2	.	14	TRBV2	CASKFSGGTGELFF	TGTGCCAGCAAATTTAGCGGGGGAACCGGGGAGCTGTTTTTT
.	TRBJ2-2	.	13	TRBV5-6	CASSLLAAGELFF	TGTGCCAGCAGCTTGTTAGCGGCCGGGGAGCTGTTTTTT
.	TRBJ1-2	.	16	TRBV9	CASSVGLMGGEDGYTF	TGTGCCAGCAGCGTAGGATTAATGGGAGGGGAGGACGGCTACACCTTC
.	TRBJ2-2	.	15	TRBV28	CASSKWDGGTGELFF	TGTGCCAGCAGCAAGTGGGACGGGGGCACCGGGGAGCTGTTTTTT
.	TRBJ1-3	.	16	TRBV6-6	CASRPQEGLYGNTIYF	TGTGCCAGCAGACCCCAGGAGGGGCTTTATGGAAACACCATATATTTT
.	TRBJ2-6	.	15	TRBV19	CASSLGPARANVLTF	TGTGCCAGTAGTCTGGGGCCTGCTAGGGCCAACGTCCTGACTTTC
TRBD1	TRBJ2-7	.	15	TRBV7-2	CASSFLGTGANEQYF	TGTGCCAGCAGCTTCCTAGGGACAGGGGCTAACGAGCAGTACTTC
.	TRBJ1-2	.	13	TRBV10-3	CAISTGVVSGYTF	TGTGCCATCAGTACCGGGGTCGTGTCCGGCTACACCTTC
.	TRBJ2-3	.	15	TRBV5-1	CASSLEGKPTDTQYF	TGCGCCAGCAGCTTGGAGGGGAAGCCCACAGATACGCAGTATTTT
.	TRBJ2-2	once	15	TRBV9	CASSFIPDSTGELFF	TGTGCCAGCAGTTTTATCCCGGACAGTACCGGGGAGCTGTTTTTT
TRBD1	TRBJ1-2	.	15	TRBV5-1	CASSLATGVNYGYTF	TGCGCCAGCAGCTTGGCGACAGGGGTTAACTATGGCTACACCTTC
.	TRBJ1-2	once	15	TRBV1	CTSSQVIQQNYGYTF	TGCACCAGCAGCCAAGTCATCCAACAGAACTATGGCTACACCTTC
.	TRBJ1-2	.	12	TRBV30	CAWSPANYGYTF	TGTGCCTGGAGTCCGGCTAACTATGGCTACACCTTC
.	TRBJ1-2	.	13	TRBV19	CASSLTGNYGYTF	TGTGCCAGTAGCCTAACAGGCAACTATGGCTACACCTTC
TRBD1	TRBJ2-7	.	16	TRBV4-1	CASSPFMDRGDYEQYF	TGCGCCAGCAGCCCCTTCATGGACAGGGGGGACTACGAGCAGTACTTC
.	TRBJ1-3	.	13	TRBV29-1	CSAGQSSGNTIYF	TGCAGCGCCGGACAGAGCTCTGGAAACACCATATATTTT
TRBD1	TRBJ2-7	.	15	TRBV19	CASTGTGVGSYEQYF	TGTGCCAGCACCGGGACAGGGGTTGGCTCCTACGAGCAGTACTTC
TRBD1	TRBJ1-4	.	17	TRBV4-1	CASSLTGTGLANEKLFF	TGCGCCAGCAGCCTAACCGGGACAGGGCTCGCTAATGAAAAACTGTTTTTT
.	TRBJ2-5	.	15	TRBV18	CASSLPGPVRETQYF	TGTGCCAGCTCTCTACCGGGCCCTGTCAGAGAGACCCAGTACTTC
.	TRBJ1-1	.	12	TRBV2	CASRRRETEAFF	TGTGCCAGCAGAAGGAGGGAAACTGAAGCTTTCTTT
.	TRBJ1-6	.	14	TRBV9	CASSVQGAFSPLHF	TGTGCCAGCAGCGTGCAGGGCGCCTTCTCACCCCTCCACTTT
TRBD2	TRBJ2-3	.	14	TRBV7-2	CASRVSGGPDTQYF	TGTGCCAGCAGAGTAAGCGGGGGGCCAGATACGCAGTATTTT
TRBD2	TRBJ2-1	.	16	TRBV5-1	CASTTGLAGSYNEQFF	TGCGCCAGCACCACCGGACTAGCGGGCTCCTACAATGAGCAGTTCTTC
.	TRBJ1-6	.	15	TRBV28	CASTPGAGYNSPLHF	TGTGCCAGCACCCCAGGGGCCGGGTATAATTCACCCCTCCACTTT
.	TRBJ1-1	.	13	TRBV2	CASRTLMNTEAFF	TGTGCCAGCAGGACGCTCATGAACACTGAAGCTTTCTTT
.	TRBJ2-7	.	18	TRBV13	CASSLRKGDTGRWREQYF	TGTGCCAGCAGCTTACGGAAGGGGGACACGGGAAGATGGCGGGAGCAGTACTTC
TRBD1	TRBJ2-1	.	15	TRBV5-1	CASSVEGALGNEQFF	TGCGCCAGCAGTGTTGAGGGGGCCCTTGGTAATGAGCAGTTCTTC
.	TRBJ1-2	.	14	TRBV4-2	CASSQEGLYYGYTF	TGTGCCAGCAGCCAGGAGGGACTTTACTATGGCTACACCTTC
TRBD2	TRBJ2-3	.	16	TRBV5-6	CASSLRLAGNTDTQYF	TGTGCCAGCAGCTTGCGACTAGCGGGGAATACAGATACGCAGTATTTT
TRBD1	TRBJ2-7	.	16	TRBV5-4	CASSSNPTGSSYEQYF	TGTGCCAGCAGCTCCAACCCGACAGGGAGCTCCTACGAGCAGTACTTC
.	TRBJ1-2	.	13	TRBV28	CASSQGLNYGYTF	TGTGCCAGCAGTCAGGGACTTAACTATGGCTACACCTTC